One T cell receptor (beta chain) is described in this entry. Authors' analysis steps: Estimated nucleated cell counts came from reference gene primer amplification. Measured with immunoSEQ multiplex PCR; TCRdb has only the in-frame clones, and not every one. V and J calls plus clone size are reproduced from that table; the DNA served to infer D and trimming. The table lists hundreds of thousands of clones, roughly nine tenths of them singletons, with around 3% in the top ten. CDR1 MNHNY and CDR2 SVGAGI come from the germline V gene (reference sequence). The CDR3 consists of 15 residues. The junction had 10 bases not matched to a gene; V was cut back by 6 bases and J by 7 bases. This sample was taken from a study of blood T cell repertoires in COVID-19. Study information: The samples span acute and convalescent COVID-19 from the United States, Italy and Spain.

Sequencing was performed on peripheral blood. This sequence was found in a woman aged 25 to 45 with COVID-19, enrolled during active disease. This chain links TRBV6-6 with TRBJ2-1, with TRBD2 matching 9 bases. CDR3 sequence: CASSNSGGGGNEQFF. The CDR3 DNA is TGTGCCAGCAGCAATAGCGGGGGAGGAGGGAATGAGCAGTTCTTC.